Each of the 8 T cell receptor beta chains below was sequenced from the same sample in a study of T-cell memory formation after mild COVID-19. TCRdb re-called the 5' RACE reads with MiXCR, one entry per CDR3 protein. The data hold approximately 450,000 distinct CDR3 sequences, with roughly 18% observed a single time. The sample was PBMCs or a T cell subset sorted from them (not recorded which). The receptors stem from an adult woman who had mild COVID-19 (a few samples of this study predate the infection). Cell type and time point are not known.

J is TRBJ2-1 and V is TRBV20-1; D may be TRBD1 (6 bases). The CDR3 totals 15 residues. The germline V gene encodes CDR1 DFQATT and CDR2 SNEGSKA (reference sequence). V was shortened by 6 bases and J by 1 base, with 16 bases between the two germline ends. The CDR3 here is CSAPDSGGSYNEQFF. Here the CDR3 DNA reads TGCAGTGCGCCGGACAGTGGGGGATCCTACAATGAGCAGTTCTTC.

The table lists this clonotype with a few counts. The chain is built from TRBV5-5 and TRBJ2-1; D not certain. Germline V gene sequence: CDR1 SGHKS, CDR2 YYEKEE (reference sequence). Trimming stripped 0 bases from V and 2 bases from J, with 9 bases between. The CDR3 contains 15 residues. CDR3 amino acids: CASSLGLEPYNEQFF. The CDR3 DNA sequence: TGTGCCAGCAGCTTGGGTCTCGAACCCTACAATGAGCAGTTCTTC.

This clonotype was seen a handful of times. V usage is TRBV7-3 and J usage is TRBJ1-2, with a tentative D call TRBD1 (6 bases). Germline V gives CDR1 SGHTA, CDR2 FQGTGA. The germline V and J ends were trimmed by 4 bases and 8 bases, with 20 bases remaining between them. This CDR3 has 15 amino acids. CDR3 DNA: TGTGCCAGCAGCTCCGGACAGTCCCAACGGGACGGCTACACCTTC. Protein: CASSSGQSQRDGYTF.

The CDR3: CASSTTPGELFF. The DNA for the CDR3 is TGTGCCAGCAGCACTACCCCCGGGGAGCTGTTTTTT. The rearrangement uses TRBV9 and TRBJ2-2; D is uncertain. The V end lost 4 bases, the J end lost 6 bases, and 7 bases lay between the germline ends. From germline, CDR1 is SGDLS and CDR2 YYNGEE. CDR3 length: 12 amino acids.

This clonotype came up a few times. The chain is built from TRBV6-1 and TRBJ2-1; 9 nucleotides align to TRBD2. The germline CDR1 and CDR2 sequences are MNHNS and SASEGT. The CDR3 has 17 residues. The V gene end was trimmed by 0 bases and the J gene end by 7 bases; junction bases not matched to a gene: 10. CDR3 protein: CASSEAGTSNFGNEQFF. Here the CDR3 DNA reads TGTGCCAGCAGTGAAGCGGGGACTAGCAATTTTGGTAATGAGCAGTTCTTC.

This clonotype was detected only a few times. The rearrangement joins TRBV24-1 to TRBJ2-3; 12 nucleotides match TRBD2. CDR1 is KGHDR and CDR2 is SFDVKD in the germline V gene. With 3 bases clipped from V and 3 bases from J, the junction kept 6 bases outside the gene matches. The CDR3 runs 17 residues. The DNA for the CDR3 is TGTGCCACCAGTGATGCGCTGACTAGCGGGGGAACAGATACGCAGTATTTT. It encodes CATSDALTSGGTDTQYF.

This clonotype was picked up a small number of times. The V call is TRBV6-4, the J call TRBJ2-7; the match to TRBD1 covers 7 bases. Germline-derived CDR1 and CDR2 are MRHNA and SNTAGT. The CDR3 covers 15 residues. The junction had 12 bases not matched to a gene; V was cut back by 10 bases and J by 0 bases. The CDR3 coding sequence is TGTGCCATTCCCCTGCCGGGACAGAGCTCCTACGAGCAGTACTTC. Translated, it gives CAIPLPGQSSYEQYF.

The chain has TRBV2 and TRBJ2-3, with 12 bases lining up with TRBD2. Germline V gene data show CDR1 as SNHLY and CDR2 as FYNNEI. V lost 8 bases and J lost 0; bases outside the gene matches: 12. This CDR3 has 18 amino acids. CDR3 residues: CASHSGIGLAGSTDTQYF. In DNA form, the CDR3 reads TGTGCCAGCCACAGCGGGATTGGACTAGCGGGGAGCACAGATACGCAGTATTTT.